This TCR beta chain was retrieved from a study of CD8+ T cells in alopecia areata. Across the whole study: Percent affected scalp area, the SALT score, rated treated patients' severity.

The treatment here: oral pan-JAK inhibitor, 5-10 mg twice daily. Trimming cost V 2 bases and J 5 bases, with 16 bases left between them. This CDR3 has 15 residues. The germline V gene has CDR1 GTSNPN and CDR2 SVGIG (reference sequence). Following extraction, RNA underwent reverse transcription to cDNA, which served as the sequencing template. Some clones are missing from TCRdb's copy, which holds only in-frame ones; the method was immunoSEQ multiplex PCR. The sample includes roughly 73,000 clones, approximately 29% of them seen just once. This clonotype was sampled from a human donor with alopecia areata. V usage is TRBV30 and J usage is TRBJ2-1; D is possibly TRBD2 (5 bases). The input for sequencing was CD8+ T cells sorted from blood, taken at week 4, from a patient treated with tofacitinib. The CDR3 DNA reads TGTGCCTGGAGTCTCCTACTAGGCGGAGACAATGAGCAGTTCTTC. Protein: CAWSLLLGGDNEQFF.